A single TCR beta chain is shown here with its context. What this receptor recognizes is not known. No much larger clonotype is one base removed from it; base qualities were not supplied. This sample stems from a study of blood T cell repertoires in COVID-19 (TCRdb year 2020). Concerning the study at large: Collaborator samples came from the United States, Italy and Spain and covered acute and convalescent phases of COVID-19. Samples were obtained from the ongoing ImmuneRACE study (first 160 participants) and from about 1,300 subjects provided by 6 global collaborators. The dataset comprised deeply sampled blood TCRbeta repertoires from subjects exposed to, actively infected with, or recovered from COVID-19. The material from the prospective study consisted of cDNA or gDNA derived from T cells, B-cell-depleted T cells, or PBMCs. The repertoires were made available in a free public database intended to serve as a resource for research on the immune response to SARS-CoV-2. Where available, HLA class I and class II types were taken from metadata supplied by the sample provider and were not determined by assay-based typing. Sample metadata almost always included a de-identified subject ID, COVID-19 status, age in years and sex.

The immunoSEQ Assay, a bias-controlled multiplex PCR, was used to amplify TCRbeta CDR3 regions from genomic DNA. Per the original workflow: The number of nucleated cells in each sample was estimated from the amplification of reference gene primers within the assay. To quantify the absolute abundance of each unique TCRbeta CDR3 rearrangement, sequence reads were collapsed and filtered. Productive Simpson clonality was computed per sample as the square root of Simpson's diversity index over productive rearrangements. The immuneACCESS repertoire file appears here via TCRdb, limited to in-frame rearrangements. These files lack a portion of the clones; in checked studies, under half of the deficit traces to unresolved V genes, and the cause of the others is not known. V and J calls and clone size are those listed in that table; D and trimming were worked out from the DNA. The sample table lists some 330,000 clones, roughly nine tenths of them with a count of one. The ten most abundant clones make up 18% of the sample.

Enrolling through a virtual design, the prospective study's participants ranged in age from roughly 18 to 89 years and lived across 24 United States geographic areas. Cohort assignment in the prospective study relied on participant-reported clinical history from a screening survey and a study questionnaire. For ImmuneRACE Cohort 3, a participant was defined as recovered based on two consecutive negative NP/OP PCR tests, clearance by a healthcare professional, or resolution of symptoms. In the prospective study, whole blood, serum and a nasopharyngeal or oropharyngeal swab were collected from each participant by mobile phlebotomists. Over a roughly 2-month period, participants in the prospective study had the option of providing additional blood draws and questionnaires. Blood samples from the prospective study were shipped frozen or at room temperature prior to DNA extraction. Study-wide conclusions, independent of this receptor: The quantity of clinical and demographic metadata differed by source and by participant and was supplied without curation.

CDR1 and CDR2 are drawn from the germline V gene (reference sequence): LGHDT, YNNKEL. The CDR3 holds 14 amino acids from the cysteine to the phenylalanine. Here the CDR3 DNA is all that survives: 42 bases in frame from base 1. V is clipped by 2 bases and J by 4 bases, and the sequence between their germline boundaries is 10 bases long. Sequences were obtained from PBMCs or T cells enriched from blood (not recorded which). The chain is assembled from TRBV3-1 (or the pseudogene TRBV3-2) and TRBJ2-3, with TRBD2 perhaps the D gene, on 5 matching bases. This receptor was identified in a woman aged 25 to 39 who had recovered from COVID-19. The CDR3 in this case is CASSQWLAPDTQYF. The sequenced DNA is TGTGCCAGCAGCCAATGGTTAGCGCCAGATACGCAGTATTTT.